This TCR beta chain is from a study of blood T cell repertoires in COVID-19 (dated by TCRdb to the early 2020s). In the study overall: Samples covering the acute and convalescent phases of COVID-19 were provided by collaborators in the United States, Italy and Spain. The material from the prospective study consisted of cDNA or gDNA derived from T cells, B-cell-depleted T cells, or PBMCs. Subjects who had been exposed to COVID-19, were actively infected with it, or had recovered from it provided the deeply sampled blood TCRbeta repertoires that made up the dataset. A freely available public database, intended as a resource for researchers studying the immune response to SARS-CoV-2, is where the repertoires were released. The samples were drawn from the first 160 participants of the ongoing ImmuneRACE study and from 1,254 subjects provided by 6 global collaborators. A de-identified subject ID, COVID-19 status, age in years and sex were almost always included in the sample metadata. HLA class I and class II types, where available, came from metadata supplied by the sample provider rather than from assay-based typing. Findings and caveats that apply to the study as a whole: Clinical and demographic metadata were provided uncurated, with the amount varying by source and participant.

On this clone itself: Its antigen specificity is not known. No quality values exist for individual bases; no much larger clone is one base distant.

The germline V gene (reference sequence) specifies LNHDA as CDR1 and SQIVND as CDR2. The CDR3 has 16 amino acids, counting the end cysteine and phenylalanine. CDR3 DNA only is kept here, 48 bases in frame from base 1. V has 1 base trimmed and J has 3 bases trimmed; junction bases matching no gene number 6. In the prospective study, participants were about 18 to 100 years old, resided in 25 or so geographic areas of the United States, and were enrolled through a virtual design. Cohort assignment in the prospective study relied on participant-reported clinical history from a screening survey and a study questionnaire. Recovered participants in ImmuneRACE Cohort 3 were defined as having two consecutive negative NP/OP PCR tests, clearance from a healthcare professional, or resolution of symptoms. Mobile phlebotomists in the prospective study collected whole blood, serum and a nasopharyngeal or oropharyngeal swab from every participant. Additional blood draws and questionnaires over a 2-month period could optionally be provided by prospective study participants. Blood samples from the prospective study were shipped frozen or at room temperature prior to DNA extraction.

TCRbeta CDR3 regions were amplified from genomic DNA by means of the immunoSEQ Assay, a bias-controlled multiplex PCR. Per the original workflow: Nucleated cell counts per sample were estimated from amplification of reference gene primers within the assay. To quantify the absolute abundance of each unique TCRbeta CDR3 rearrangement, sequence reads were collapsed and filtered. For each sample, productive Simpson clonality was calculated by taking the square root of Simpson's diversity index across productive rearrangements. The table comes from immuneACCESS by way of TCRdb, which keeps in-frame sequences with V and J called. Part of the clones is missing from these tables; in studies checked, under half for an unresolved V gene and the rest for unknown reasons. Clone size and V and J calls were adopted from that table, with D and trimming inferred from the DNA. This sample has over 150,000 clones in its table, and around 80% of those were observed once. The ten largest account for approximately 7.3% of the sample.

The chain joins TRBV19 to TRBJ2-1, with 7 central nucleotides matching TRBD2. The material sequenced was PBMCs or T cells enriched from blood (not recorded which). The sequence derives from a man aged 50-59 years who had recovered from COVID-19. The CDR3 sequence is CASSIGLAVIYNEQFF. The bases read TGTGCCAGTAGTATAGGGCTAGCGGTGATCTACAATGAGCAGTTCTTC. With the portions outside the CDR3 filled from the reference TRBV19 and TRBJ2-1 genes, the complete variable region becomes DGGITQSPKYLFRKEGQNVTLSCEQNLNHDAMYWYRQDPGQGLRLIYYSQIVNDFQKGDIAEGYSVSREKKESFPLTVTSAQKNPTAFYLCASSIGLAVIYNEQFFGPGTRLTVL.